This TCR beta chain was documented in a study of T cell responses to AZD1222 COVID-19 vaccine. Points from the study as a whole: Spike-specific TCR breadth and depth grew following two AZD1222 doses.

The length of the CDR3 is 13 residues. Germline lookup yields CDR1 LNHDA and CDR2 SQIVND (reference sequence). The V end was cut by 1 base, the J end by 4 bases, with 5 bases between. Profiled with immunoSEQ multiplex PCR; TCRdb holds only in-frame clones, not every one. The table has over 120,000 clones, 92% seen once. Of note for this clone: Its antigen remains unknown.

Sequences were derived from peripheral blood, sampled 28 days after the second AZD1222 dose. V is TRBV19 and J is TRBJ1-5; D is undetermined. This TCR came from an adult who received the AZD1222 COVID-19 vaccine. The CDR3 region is CASSIARNQPQHF. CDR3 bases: TGTGCCAGTAGTATAGCCCGGAATCAGCCCCAGCATTTT.